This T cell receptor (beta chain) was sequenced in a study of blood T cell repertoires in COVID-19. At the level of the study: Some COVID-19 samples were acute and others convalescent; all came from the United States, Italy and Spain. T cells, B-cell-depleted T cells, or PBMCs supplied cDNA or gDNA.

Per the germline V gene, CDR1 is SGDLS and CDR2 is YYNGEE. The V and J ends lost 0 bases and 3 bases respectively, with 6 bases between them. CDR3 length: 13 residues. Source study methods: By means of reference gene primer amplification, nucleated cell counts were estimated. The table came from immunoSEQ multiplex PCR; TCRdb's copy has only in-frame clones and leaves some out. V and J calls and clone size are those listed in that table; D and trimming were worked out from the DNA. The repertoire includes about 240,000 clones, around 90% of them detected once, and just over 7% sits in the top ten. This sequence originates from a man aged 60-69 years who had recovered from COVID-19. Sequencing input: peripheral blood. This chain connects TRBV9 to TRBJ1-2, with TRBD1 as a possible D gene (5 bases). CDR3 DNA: TGTGCCAGCAGCGTAGGACAGTACTATGGCTACACCTTC. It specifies CASSVGQYYGYTF.